This T cell receptor (beta chain) was obtained from a study of T-cell reconstitution after alpha-beta-depleted transplantation in children. Whole-study findings and limits: Newly produced T cells mostly accounted for T-cell counts and diversity one year post-transplant. Where some patients showed high TCRbeta diversity at day 60, it came from recipient T cells and thymic progenitors that had survived. Expanded graft clones numbering several hundred reportedly gave rise to alpha-beta T cells about two months after transplant.

In its sample, this clonotype was seen a few times. Its cognate antigen is unknown. This CDR3 has 19 amino acids. V lost 4 bases, J lost 2 bases, and 14 bases stayed unmatched. Unique molecular identifiers were built into the TCRbeta library. TCRdb called the PCR reads again in MiXCR, with one record for every CDR3 protein. The repertoire holds roughly 490,000 distinct CDR3 sequences, with approximately 10% as singletons. The V and J genes are TRBV12-3 or TRBV12-4 and TRBJ2-1; 10 bases map to TRBD2. This specimen consisted of PBMCs, mostly from graft donor cells, obtained 180 days after TCRalphabeta/CD19-depleted stem cell transplant. This TCR was recovered from a female patient aged 2-15 years who had a stem cell transplant for aplastic anemia, so the T cells may come from the graft donor. CDR3 DNA sequence: TGTGCCAGCAGTTCGCGTCAGTCTAGCGGGAGAGACGCCTACAATGAGCAGTTCTTC. Protein product: CASSSRQSSGRDAYNEQFF.